The 9 T cell receptor beta chains below were found in one sample sequenced in a study of control samples from healthy donors and cancer patients (dated by TCRdb to about 2020). The library was obtained by the immunoSEQ multiplex PCR assay. TCRdb re-hosts the immuneACCESS table, in-frame sequences only. Its copies lack some clones; in the studies checked, an unresolved V gene accounts for under half of them, and the cause for the rest is not known. Within this sample are 150,000 or so clones, with 93% of them counted one time only. Jointly, the top ten make up approximately 2.5% of the sample. The sequenced sample consisted of blood. These receptors all stem from a man in his fifties in good health.

The V call is TRBV28, the J call TRBJ1-5; D gene ambiguous. V lost 10 bases and J lost 2, with 15 bases in between. The CDR3 has 14 residues. The germline gives CDR1 MDHEN, CDR2 SYDVKM. CDR3 residues: CATYAPRGNQPQHF. As DNA, the CDR3 is TGTGCCACTTACGCACCGAGGGGCAATCAGCCCCAGCATTTT.

This clone came up once. This sequence joins TRBV2 and TRBJ2-7; 7 bases align to TRBD2. V lost 8 bases and J lost 0; bases outside the gene matches: 4. The CDR3 is 13 residues long. CDR1 is SNHLY, CDR2 FYNNEI, per germline. The CDR3 nucleotides are TGTGCCAGCCTACTAGCGTACTCCTACGAGCAGTACTTC. Amino acid sequence: CASLLAYSYEQYF.

This clone was counted a few times. The chain uses TRBV7-8 and TRBJ1-6; D perhaps matches TRBD1 (5 bases). Trimming shortened V by 5 bases and J by 0 bases, and 14 bases separated the two germline ends. This CDR3 contains 17 residues. From germline, CDR1 is SGHVS and CDR2 FQNEAQ. CDR3 loop: CASSPRQLSSYNSPLHF. Here the CDR3 DNA reads TGTGCCAGCAGCCCCCGACAGCTTAGCTCCTATAATTCACCCCTCCACTTT.

This chain uses TRBV28 with TRBJ1-4, with D perhaps TRBD1 (5 bases). The CDR3 sequence is 12 residues long. Germline assignment: CDR1 MDHEN and CDR2 SYDVKM. V lost 11 bases to trimming and J lost 4 bases, with 11 bases between them. CDR3 sequence reads: CACWGSNEKLFF. In DNA, the CDR3 is TGTGCCTGCTGGGGGAGTAATGAAAAACTGTTTTTT.

The genes are TRBV18 and TRBJ1-1; a weak D match, TRBD1 (5 bases). CDR3 length equals 16 residues. CDR1 and CDR2 from the germline V gene are KGHSH and LQKENI. Trimming shortened V by 2 bases and J by 6 bases, and 19 bases separated the two germline ends. In DNA form, the CDR3 reads TGTGCCAGCTCACCAATGGTCGTGGGGCAAGCGGCTGAAGCTTTCTTT. It encodes CASSPMVVGQAAEAFF.

This clone was seen just once. The V call is TRBV28, the J call TRBJ1-3, with D uncertain. V was pared by 7 bases and J by 0 bases, with 13 bases between. CDR3 length: 15 residues. The germline V gene has CDR1 MDHEN and CDR2 SYDVKM. The CDR3 coding sequence is TGTGCCAGCACCCTTCCTGGGAGCTCTGGAAACACCATATATTTT. Its translation is CASTLPGSSGNTIYF.

Note on this clone: The same CDR3 arises from other DNA sequences in this sample as well. The J gene is TRBJ1-3, the V gene TRBV5-1; the D gene is possibly TRBD1 (5 bases). Trimming left V 3 bases short and J 0 bases short, with 13 bases between. The CDR3 consists of 16 residues. The germline V gene encodes CDR1 SGHRS and CDR2 YFSETQ. CDR3 residues: CASSSGRSYSGNTIYF. CDR3 in DNA: TGCGCCAGCAGCTCGGGACGTAGCTACTCTGGAAACACCATATATTTT.

This clone was counted only a few times. The chain is built from TRBV2 and TRBJ1-2, with D unresolved. The CDR3 extends over 12 amino acids. Germline assignment: CDR1 SNHLY and CDR2 FYNNEI. Trimming shortened V by 3 bases and J by 3 bases, and 5 bases separated the two germline ends. CDR3 nucleotides: TGTGCCAGCAGTGAGAGTCACTATGGCTACACCTTC. This encodes CASSESHYGYTF. The variable domain in full, completed from reference TRBV2 and TRBJ1-2, reads EPEVTQTPSHQVTQMGQEVILRCVPISNHLYFYWYRQILGQKVEFLVSFYNNEISEKSEIFDDQFSVERPDGSNFTLKIRSTKLEDSAMYFCASSESHYGYTFGSGTRLTVV.

This clone has just one count. The chain is built from TRBV7-2 and TRBJ2-5; 7 bases are a match to TRBD2. The CDR3 has 15 amino acids. V was clipped by 5 bases and J by 0 bases; unmatched bases: 6. Germline V gene lookup returns CDR1 SGHTA and CDR2 FQGNSA. The CDR3 bases are TGTGCCAGCAGCCGCCAGGCGGGAGACCAAGAGACCCAGTACTTC. Translation gives CASSRQAGDQETQYF.